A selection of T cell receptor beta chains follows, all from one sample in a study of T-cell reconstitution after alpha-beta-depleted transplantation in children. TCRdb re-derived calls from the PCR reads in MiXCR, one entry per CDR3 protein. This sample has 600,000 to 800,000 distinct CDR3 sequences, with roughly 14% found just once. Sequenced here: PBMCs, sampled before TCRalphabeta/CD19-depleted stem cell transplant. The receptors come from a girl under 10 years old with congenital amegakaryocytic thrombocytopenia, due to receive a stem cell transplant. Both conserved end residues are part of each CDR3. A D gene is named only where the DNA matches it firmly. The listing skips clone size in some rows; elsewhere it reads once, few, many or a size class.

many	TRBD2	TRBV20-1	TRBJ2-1	CSATNQGLADNEQFF	TGCAGTGCTACCAACCAGGGACTAGCGGATAATGAGCAGTTCTTC
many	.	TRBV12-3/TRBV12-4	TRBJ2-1	CASSFWYEQFF	TGTGCCAGCAGTTTCTGGTATGAGCAGTTCTTC
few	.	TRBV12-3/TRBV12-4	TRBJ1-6	CASRTRVPKNSPLHF	TGTGCCAGCAGAACCAGGGTCCCTAAGAATTCACCCCTCCACTTT
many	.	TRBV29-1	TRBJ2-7	CSVDYHISYEQYF	TGCAGCGTTGATTACCACATCTCCTACGAGCAGTACTTC
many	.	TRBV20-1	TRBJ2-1	CSASMPPRTASEQFF	TGCAGTGCTAGCATGCCGCCAAGGACAGCATCTGAGCAGTTCTTC
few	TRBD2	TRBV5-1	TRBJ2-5	CASRTRTSLAETQYF	TGCGCCAGCAGAACTAGGACTAGTTTGGCAGAGACCCAGTACTTC
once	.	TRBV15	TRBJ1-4	CDTSNLEGAEKLFF	TGTGACACCAGCAATCTGGAGGGCGCGGAAAAACTGTTTTTT
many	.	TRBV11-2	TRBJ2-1	CASSPTGSEQFF	TGTGCCAGCAGCCCCACAGGGAGTGAGCAGTTCTTC
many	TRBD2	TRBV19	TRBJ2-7	CATGLAATSYEQYF	TGTGCCACGGGACTAGCGGCTACTTCCTACGAGCAGTACTTC
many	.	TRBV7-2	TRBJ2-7	CASSLEYTYEQYF	TGTGCCAGCAGCTTAGAATACACTTACGAGCAGTACTTC
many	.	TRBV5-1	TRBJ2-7	CASSLSLQIYEQYF	TGCGCCAGCAGCTTGAGCCTCCAAATATACGAGCAGTACTTC
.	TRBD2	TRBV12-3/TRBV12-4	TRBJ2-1	CASTPRASGVIGEQFF	TGTGCCAGCACCCCCAGGGCTAGCGGAGTGATCGGTGAGCAGTTCTTC
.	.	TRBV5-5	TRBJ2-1	CASSGPSEQEQFF	TGTGCCAGCAGCGGCCCCTCGGAGCAAGAGCAGTTCTTC
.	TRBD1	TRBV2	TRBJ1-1	CASNREQGINTEAFF	TGTGCCAGCAATCGGGAACAGGGGATAAACACTGAAGCTTTCTTT
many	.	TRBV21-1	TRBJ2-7	CASRPDRTGSYEQYF	TGTGCCAGCAGACCTGACCGGACGGGCTCCTACGAGCAGTACTTC
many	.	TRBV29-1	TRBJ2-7	CSVEAPLGGEIYEQYF	TGCAGCGTTGAGGCACCTTTAGGGGGGGAGATCTACGAGCAGTACTTC
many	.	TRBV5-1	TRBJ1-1	CASTPSSGVRNTEAFF	TGCGCCAGCACCCCGTCTTCGGGCGTTAGGAACACTGAAGCTTTCTTT
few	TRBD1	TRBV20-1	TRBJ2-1	CSARAAGGIPSYNEQFF	TGCAGTGCTAGAGCCGCAGGGGGTATCCCGTCCTACAATGAGCAGTTCTTC
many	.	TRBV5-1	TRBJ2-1	CASSLFWVGDEEQFF	TGCGCCAGCAGCTTGTTTTGGGTCGGGGACGAGGAGCAGTTCTTC
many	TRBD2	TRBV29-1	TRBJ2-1	CSVEVYGGNEQFF	TGCAGCGTTGAAGTCTACGGGGGGAATGAGCAGTTCTTC
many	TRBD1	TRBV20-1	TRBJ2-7	CSGTPGTGGYEQYF	TGCAGTGGAACACCCGGGACAGGGGGCTACGAGCAGTACTTC
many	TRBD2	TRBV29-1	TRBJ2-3	CSAGLVEDTQYF	TGCAGCGCCGGACTAGTGGAGGATACGCAGTATTTT
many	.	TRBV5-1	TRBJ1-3	CASSLGGQGSSGNTIYF	TGCGCCAGCAGCTTGGGGGGGCAGGGGAGCTCTGGAAACACCATATATTTT
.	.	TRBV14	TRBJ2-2	CASSSQISTGELFF	TGTGCCAGCAGCTCTCAAATTTCGACCGGGGAGCTGTTTTTT
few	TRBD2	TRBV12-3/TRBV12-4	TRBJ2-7	CASSPGPGGTYEQYF	TGTGCCAGCAGCCCCGGACCGGGAGGGACCTACGAGCAGTACTTC
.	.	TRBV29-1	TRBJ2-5	CSGGGETQYF	TGCAGCGGGGGTGGGGAGACCCAGTACTTC
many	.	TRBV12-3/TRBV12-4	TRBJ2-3	CASSFRSGRQRTQYF	TGTGCCAGCAGTTTTCGGAGCGGCCGTCAGCGTACGCAGTATTTT
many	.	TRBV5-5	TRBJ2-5	CASSGTSTRWQETQYF	TGTGCCAGCAGCGGAACCTCGACTAGATGGCAAGAGACCCAGTACTTC
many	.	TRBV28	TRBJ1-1	CASIEVGTEAFF	TGTGCCAGCATAGAGGTAGGCACTGAAGCTTTCTTT
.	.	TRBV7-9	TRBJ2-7	CASSLAGITYEQYF	TGTGCCAGCAGCTTAGCAGGAATAACCTACGAGCAGTACTTC
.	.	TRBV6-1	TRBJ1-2	CASSPQGTYGYTF	TGTGCCAGCAGCCCGCAGGGTACCTATGGCTACACCTTC
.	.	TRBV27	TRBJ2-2	CASSLFGVEDTGELFF	TGTGCCAGCAGTTTATTCGGGGTTGAGGACACCGGGGAGCTGTTTTTT
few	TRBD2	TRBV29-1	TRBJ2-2	CSAVRAGAGELFF	TGCAGCGCCGTACGGGCGGGGGCCGGGGAGCTGTTTTTT
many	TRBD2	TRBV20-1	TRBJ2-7	CSARGLNSGEFFYEQYF	TGCAGTGCTAGAGGCCTTAATAGCGGGGAATTTTTCTACGAGCAGTACTTC
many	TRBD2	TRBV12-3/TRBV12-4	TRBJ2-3	CASTAGTSGIGDTQYF	TGTGCCAGCACCGCCGGTACTAGCGGGATAGGTGATACGCAGTATTTT
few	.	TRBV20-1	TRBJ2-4	CSDRDLKAKNIQYF	TGCAGTGATCGGGACCTTAAGGCCAAAAACATTCAGTACTTC
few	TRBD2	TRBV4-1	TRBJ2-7	CASSQVESGGSSYEQYF	TGCGCCAGCAGCCAAGTCGAAAGCGGGGGGAGCTCCTACGAGCAGTACTTC
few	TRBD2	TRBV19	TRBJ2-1	CASSMAGGGNEQFF	TGTGCCAGTAGTATGGCGGGAGGGGGCAATGAGCAGTTCTTC
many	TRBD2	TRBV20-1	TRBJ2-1	CSAKATSDSYNEQFF	TGCAGTGCTAAGGCGACTAGCGACTCCTACAATGAGCAGTTCTTC
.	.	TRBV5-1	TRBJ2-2	CASSPPLGPNTGELFF	TGCGCCAGCAGCCCCCCTTTGGGCCCGAACACCGGGGAGCTGTTTTTT
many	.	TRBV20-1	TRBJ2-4	CSAMPGELAKNIQYF	TGCAGTGCTATGCCAGGGGAGCTAGCCAAAAACATTCAGTACTTC
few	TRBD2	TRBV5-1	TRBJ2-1	CASSLDPSGRAEQFF	TGCGCCAGCAGCTTGGATCCTAGCGGGAGGGCCGAGCAGTTCTTC
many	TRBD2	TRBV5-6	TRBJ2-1	CASSFLAGVSYNEQFF	TGTGCCAGCAGCTTTCTAGCGGGAGTGTCCTACAATGAGCAGTTCTTC
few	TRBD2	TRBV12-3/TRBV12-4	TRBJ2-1	CASINPRLAGDNEQFF	TGTGCCAGCATCAACCCACGTCTAGCGGGAGACAATGAGCAGTTCTTC